This T cell receptor (beta chain) was profiled in a study of spatial heterogeneity in lung cancer. The wider study: A strong correlation was found between TCR transcript counts in tumor regions and a T cell module score derived from matched bulk RNA-seq. Overall study results and limits: Mutation tallies in tumors tracked expanded intratumoral alpha and beta TCR counts.

This clonotype was detected ten times or more. Its target is not known. In a library made to pick up alpha chains, this beta chain is a stray read with a size that means little. Every TCR cDNA molecule carried a tag that served as a unique molecular identifier. In TCRdb, the 5' RACE reads were re-called with MiXCR into one record per CDR3 protein. Among approximately 10,000 distinct CDR3 sequences listed, under 6.5% were seen once. The time point is: sample taken at primary tumor resection. Whole RNA came from tumor, nontumor lung or frozen PBMC and was sequenced without being sorted. Germline V gene lookup returns CDR1 MNHEY and CDR2 SMNVEV (reference sequence). V lost 11 bases and J 3 bases, leaving 20 bases between the germline ends. The CDR3 sequence is 15 residues long.

The chain combines TRBV27 with TRBJ2-1; either TRBD1 or TRBD2 may supply D (6 bases each). The sequence derives from a male donor with early-stage non-small cell lung cancer. The sequencing here drew on lung tumor tissue, taken at surgery. The CDR3 coding sequence is TGTGCCTCTCGTGAGGGGGGACCCTACTACAATGAGCAGTTCTTC. Its translation is CASREGGPYYNEQFF.